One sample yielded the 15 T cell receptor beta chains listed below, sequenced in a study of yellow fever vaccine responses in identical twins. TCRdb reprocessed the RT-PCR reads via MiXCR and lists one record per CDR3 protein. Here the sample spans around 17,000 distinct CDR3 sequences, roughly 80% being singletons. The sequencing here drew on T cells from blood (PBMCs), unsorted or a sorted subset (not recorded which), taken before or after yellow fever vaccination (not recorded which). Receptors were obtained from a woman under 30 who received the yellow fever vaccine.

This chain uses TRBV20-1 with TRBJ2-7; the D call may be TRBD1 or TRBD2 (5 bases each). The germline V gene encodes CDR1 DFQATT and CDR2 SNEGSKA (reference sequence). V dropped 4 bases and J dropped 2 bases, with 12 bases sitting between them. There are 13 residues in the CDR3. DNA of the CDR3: TGCAGTGCTACCGGGACGGAGCCCTACGAGCAGTACTTC. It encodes CSATGTEPYEQYF.

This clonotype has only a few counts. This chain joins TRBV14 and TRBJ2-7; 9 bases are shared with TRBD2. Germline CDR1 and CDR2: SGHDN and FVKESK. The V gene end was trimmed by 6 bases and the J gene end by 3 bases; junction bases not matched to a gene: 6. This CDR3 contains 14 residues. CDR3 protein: CASSLGLASYEQYF. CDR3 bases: TGTGCCAGCAGTCTTGGACTAGCGAGCTACGAGCAGTACTTC.

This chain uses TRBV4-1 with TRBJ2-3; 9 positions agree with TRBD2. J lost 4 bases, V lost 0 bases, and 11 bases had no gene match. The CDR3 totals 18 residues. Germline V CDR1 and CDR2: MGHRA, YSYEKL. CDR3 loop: CASSQDPLGRGGADTQYF. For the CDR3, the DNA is TGCGCCAGCAGCCAAGATCCCCTTGGCCGCGGGGGGGCAGATACGCAGTATTTT.

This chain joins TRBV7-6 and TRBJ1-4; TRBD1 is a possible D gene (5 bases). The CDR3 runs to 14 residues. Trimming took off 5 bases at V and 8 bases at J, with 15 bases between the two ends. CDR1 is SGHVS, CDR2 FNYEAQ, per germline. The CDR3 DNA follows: TGTGCCAGCAGCCCCGGGGGGACGACGGAAAAACTGTTTTTT. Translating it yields CASSPGGTTEKLFF. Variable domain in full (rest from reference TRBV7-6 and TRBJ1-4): GAGVSQSPRYKVTKRGQDVALRCDPISGHVSLYWYRQALGQGPEFLTYFNYEAQQDKSGLPNDRFSAERPEGSISTLTIQRTEQRDSAMYRCASSPGGTTEKLFFGSGTQLSVL.

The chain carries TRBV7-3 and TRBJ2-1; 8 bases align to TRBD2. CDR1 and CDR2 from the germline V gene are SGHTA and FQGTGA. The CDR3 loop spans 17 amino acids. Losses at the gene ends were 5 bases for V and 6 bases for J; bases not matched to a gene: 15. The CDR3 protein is CASSQTTGGAGVNEQFF. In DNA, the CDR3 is TGTGCCAGCAGCCAAACGACGGGGGGGGCCGGAGTCAATGAGCAGTTCTTC.

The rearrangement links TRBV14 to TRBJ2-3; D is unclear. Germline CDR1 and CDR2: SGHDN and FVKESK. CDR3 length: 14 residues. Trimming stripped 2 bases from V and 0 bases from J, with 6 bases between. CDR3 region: CASSQPLSTDTQYF. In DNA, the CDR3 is TGTGCCAGCAGCCAACCCCTCAGCACAGATACGCAGTATTTT.

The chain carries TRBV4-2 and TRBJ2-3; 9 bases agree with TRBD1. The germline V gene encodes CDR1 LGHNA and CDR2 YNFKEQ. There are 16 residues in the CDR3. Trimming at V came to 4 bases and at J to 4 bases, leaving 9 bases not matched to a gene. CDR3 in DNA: TGTGCCAGCAGCCCCCAATTGGGACAGGGCGCAGATACGCAGTATTTT. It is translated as CASSPQLGQGADTQYF.

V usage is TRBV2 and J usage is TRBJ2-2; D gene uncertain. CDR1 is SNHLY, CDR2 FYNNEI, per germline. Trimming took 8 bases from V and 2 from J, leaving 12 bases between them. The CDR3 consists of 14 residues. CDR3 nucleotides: TGTGCCAGCTTCTTTACCGAAAACACCGGGGAGCTGTTTTTT. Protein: CASFFTENTGELFF.

The CDR3 DNA is TGTGCCAGCAGCAACTCCGGGACAGGGGGCAACACCGGGGAGCTGTTTTTT. It translates to CASSNSGTGGNTGELFF. This chain uses TRBV7-2 with TRBJ2-2; 12 bases map to TRBD1. V lost 5 bases to trimming and J lost 2 bases; unmatched junction nucleotides: 6. From germline, CDR1 is SGHTA and CDR2 FQGNSA. This CDR3 comprises 17 residues.

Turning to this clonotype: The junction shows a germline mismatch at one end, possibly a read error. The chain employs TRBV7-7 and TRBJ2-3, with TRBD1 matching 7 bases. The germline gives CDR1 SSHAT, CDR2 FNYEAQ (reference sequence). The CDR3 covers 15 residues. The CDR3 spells CASSYRDRATDTQYF. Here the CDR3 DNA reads TGTGCTAGCAGCTACCGGGACAGAGCCACAGATACGCAGTATTTT. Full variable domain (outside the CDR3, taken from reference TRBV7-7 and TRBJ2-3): GAGVSQSPRYKVTKRGQDVTLRCDPISSHATLYWYQQALGQGPEFLTYFNYEAQPDKSGLPSDRFSAERPEGSISTLTIQRTEQRDSAMYRCASSYRDRATDTQYFGPGTRLTVL.

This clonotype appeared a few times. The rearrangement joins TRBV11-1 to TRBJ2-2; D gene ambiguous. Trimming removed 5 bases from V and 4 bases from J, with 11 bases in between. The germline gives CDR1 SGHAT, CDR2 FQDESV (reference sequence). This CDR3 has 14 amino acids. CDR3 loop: CASSRADFTGELFF. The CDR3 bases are TGTGCCAGCAGCCGAGCCGACTTCACCGGGGAGCTGTTTTTT.

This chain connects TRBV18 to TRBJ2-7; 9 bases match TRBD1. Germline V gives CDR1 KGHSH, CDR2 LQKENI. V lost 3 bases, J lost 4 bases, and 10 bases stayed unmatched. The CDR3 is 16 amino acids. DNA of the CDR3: TGTGCCAGCTCACCTATTACAGGGGGCCTCGGTTACGAGCAGTACTTC. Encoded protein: CASSPITGGLGYEQYF.

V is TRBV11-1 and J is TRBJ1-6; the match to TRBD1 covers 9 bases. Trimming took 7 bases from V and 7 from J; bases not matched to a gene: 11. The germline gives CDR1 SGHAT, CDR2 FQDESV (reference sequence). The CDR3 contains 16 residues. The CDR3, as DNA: TGTGCCAGCACTCTAGTACAGGGGGCGAGCAATTCACCCCTCCACTTT. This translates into CASTLVQGASNSPLHF. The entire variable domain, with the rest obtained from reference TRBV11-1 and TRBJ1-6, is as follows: EAEVAQSPRYKITEKSQAVAFWCDPISGHATLYWYRQILGQGPELLVQFQDESVVDDSQLPKDRFSAERLKGVDSTLKIQPAELGDSAMYLCASTLVQGASNSPLHFGNGTRLTVT.

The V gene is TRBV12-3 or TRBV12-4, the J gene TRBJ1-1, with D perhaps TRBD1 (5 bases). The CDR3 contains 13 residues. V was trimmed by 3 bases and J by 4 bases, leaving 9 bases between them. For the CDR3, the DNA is TGTGCCAGCAGTTTGGGGCCGGGCACTGAAGCTTTCTTT. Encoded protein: CASSLGPGTEAFF.

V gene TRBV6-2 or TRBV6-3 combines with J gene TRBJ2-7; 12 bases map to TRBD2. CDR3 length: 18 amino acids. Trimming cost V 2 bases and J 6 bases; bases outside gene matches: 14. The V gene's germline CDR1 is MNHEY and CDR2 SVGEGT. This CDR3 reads CASSYRASGGAVRVEQYF. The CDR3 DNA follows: TGTGCCAGCAGTTACAGGGCTAGCGGGGGGGCGGTTCGTGTCGAGCAGTACTTC.